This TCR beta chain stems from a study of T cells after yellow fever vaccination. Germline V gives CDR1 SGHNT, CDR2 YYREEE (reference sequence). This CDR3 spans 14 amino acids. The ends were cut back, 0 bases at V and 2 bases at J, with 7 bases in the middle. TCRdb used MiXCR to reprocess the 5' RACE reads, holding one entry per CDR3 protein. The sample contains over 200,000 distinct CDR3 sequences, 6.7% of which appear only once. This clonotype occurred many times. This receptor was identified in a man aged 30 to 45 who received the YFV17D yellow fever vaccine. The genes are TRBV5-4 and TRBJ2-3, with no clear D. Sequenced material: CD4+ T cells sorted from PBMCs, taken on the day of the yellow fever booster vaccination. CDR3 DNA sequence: TGTGCCAGCAGCTTGGTGTCCTCCACAGATACGCAGTATTTT. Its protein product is CASSLVSSTDTQYF.